Presented here are 13 T cell receptor beta chains from one specimen sequenced in a study of blood T cell repertoires in COVID-19 (dated by TCRdb to the early 2020s). Library generation was performed with the immunoSEQ multiplex PCR assay. TCRdb carries this immuneACCESS record with in-frame sequences only. Its versions omit some clonotypes, under half of them owing to an unresolved V gene in the studies checked, with the rest unexplained. This sample has about 73,000 clones in its table, and 75% to 80% of those were observed once. Of the sample, 2% to 2.5% falls within the top ten clones. Sequenced input: peripheral blood. Every receptor here comes from a man in his 70s with COVID-19, enrolled during active disease.

This chain joins TRBV5-6 and TRBJ1-2, with 11 bases matching TRBD1. Unmatched junction bases numbered 7, after V lost 4 bases and J lost 8 bases. Germline V gives CDR1 SGHDT, CDR2 YYEEEE. The CDR3 is made up of 14 amino acids. CDR3 DNA sequence: TGTGCCAGCAGCCGCGGACAGGGGGCTGAAGGCTACACCTTC. This gives the protein CASSRGQGAEGYTF. The full variable domain, completed using reference TRBV5-6 and TRBJ1-2, is DAGVTQSPTHLIKTRGQQVTLRCSPKSGHDTVSWYQQALGQGPQFIFQYYEEEERQRGNFPDRFSGHQFPNYSSELNVNALLLGDSALYLCASSRGQGAEGYTFGSGTRLTVV.

This sequence joins TRBV14 and TRBJ1-4; 10 nucleotides line up with TRBD1. The V and J ends lost 4 bases and 5 bases, in that order; junction bases with no gene match: 10. Germline lookup yields CDR1 SGHDN and CDR2 FVKESK. There are 17 residues in the CDR3. CDR3 sequence: CASSLGGVGQGNEKLFF. For the CDR3, the DNA is TGTGCCAGCAGCCTTGGCGGTGTGGGACAGGGGAATGAAAAACTGTTTTTT.

The rearrangement uses TRBV15 and TRBJ1-2; 8 nucleotides line up with TRBD1. CDR1 is LNHNV and CDR2 is YYDKDF in the germline V gene (reference sequence). This CDR3 contains 14 residues. V trimming: 5 bases; J trimming: 2 bases; junction bases outside the gene matches: 4. CDR3 loop: CATSGRQGNYGYTF. CDR3 bases: TGTGCCACCAGCGGCAGACAGGGGAACTATGGCTACACCTTC.

This chain uses TRBV6-5 with TRBJ2-3, with D perhaps TRBD1 (5 bases). The CDR3 runs to 15 residues. Germline assignment: CDR1 MNHEY and CDR2 SVGAGI. V was trimmed by 10 bases and J by 2 bases, leaving 19 bases between them. The DNA of the CDR3 is TGTGCCACAAGGGGTATAGACCGGAACACAGATACGCAGTATTTT. Its translation: CATRGIDRNTDTQYF.

V usage is TRBV25-1 and J usage is TRBJ2-7; 7 bases line up with TRBD1. Germline V gene data show CDR1 as MGHDK and CDR2 as SYGVNS. The CDR3 has 13 amino acids. V shed 6 bases and J 7 bases; nucleotides not matched to a gene: 9. The CDR3 DNA reads TGTGCCAGCAGAGCAGGGGGTTTGAGGGAGCAGTACTTC. Amino acids: CASRAGGLREQYF.

This clone came up many times. The rearrangement uses TRBV7-9 and TRBJ2-7; 12 bases are a match to TRBD2. The CDR3 contains 16 residues. Germline CDR1 SEHNR, CDR2 FQNEAQ (reference sequence). V lost 1 base and J lost 0; bases outside the gene matches: 1. In DNA, the CDR3 is TGTGCCAGCAGCTTAGGGACTAGCGGGACCTCCTACGAGCAGTACTTC. Translating it yields CASSLGTSGTSYEQYF.

The chain carries TRBV23-1 and TRBJ2-7; a weak D match, TRBD2 (5 bases). TRBV23-1 is noted as an ORF with a role that remains uncertain. The CDR3 covers 13 residues. The ends were cut back, 2 bases at V and 0 bases at J, with 5 bases in the middle. The CDR3: CASSQRGSYEQYF. The CDR3 bases are TGCGCCAGCAGTCAACGGGGCTCCTACGAGCAGTACTTC.

A few counts support this clone. The chain carries TRBV30 and TRBJ1-2; no firm D call. V was trimmed by 3 bases and J by 8 bases, leaving 16 bases between them. The germline V gene encodes CDR1 GTSNPN and CDR2 SVGIG (reference sequence). The CDR3 sequence is 13 residues long. This CDR3 reads CAWSSLGVGGYTF. The CDR3 nucleotides read TGTGCCTGGAGCTCACTCGGAGTCGGGGGCTACACCTTC.

There are a few counts of this clone. The chain has TRBV4-3 and TRBJ1-2; a weak D match, TRBD1 (5 bases). CDR3 length: 12 amino acids. V was pared by 4 bases and J by 13 bases, with 16 bases between. Germline V CDR1 and CDR2: LGHNA, YSLEER. The CDR3, as DNA: TGCGCCAGCAGCCGTAGCGGGGGAGGTCGCACCTTC. Its translation: CASSRSGGGRTF.

The rearrangement joins TRBV7-2 to TRBJ2-4; D possibly corresponds to TRBD2 (6 bases). V lost 1 base and J lost 1, with 8 bases in between. Germline lookup yields CDR1 SGHTA and CDR2 FQGNSA. The length of the CDR3 is 15 residues. CDR3 region: CASSLVREAKNIQYF. The CDR3 DNA follows: TGTGCCAGCAGCTTAGTCCGGGAGGCCAAAAACATTCAGTACTTC.

The table lists this clone with a few counts. The V call is TRBV14, the J call TRBJ2-7, with TRBD1 matching 7 bases. Trimming cost V 1 base and J 4 bases; bases outside gene matches: 7. Germline V gene lookup returns CDR1 SGHDN and CDR2 FVKESK. This CDR3 is built from 15 residues. CDR3 protein: CASSQGTGAFYEQYF. In DNA, the CDR3 is TGTGCCAGCAGCCAAGGGACAGGAGCCTTTTACGAGCAGTACTTC.

This clone was seen just once. V and J are TRBV6-6 and TRBJ1-5, with TRBD1 matching over 9 bases. Germline V gene data show CDR1 as MNHNY and CDR2 as SVGAGI (reference sequence). The CDR3 totals 16 residues. The V gene end was trimmed by 6 bases and the J gene end by 11 bases; junction bases not matched to a gene: 17. CDR3: CASRNSGTGSPIAQHF. CDR3 bases: TGTGCCAGCAGGAACTCCGGGACAGGGTCCCCTATAGCCCAGCATTTT.

This chain joins TRBV7-6 and TRBJ2-2; D is perhaps TRBD2 (6 bases). The CDR3 spans 17 residues. Per the germline V gene, CDR1 is SGHVS and CDR2 is FNYEAQ. The V end lost 4 bases, the J end lost 0 bases, and 15 bases lay between the germline ends. CDR3 sequence (DNA): TGTGCCAGCAGCTCATCATTAAGCGGGCCGAACACCGGGGAGCTGTTTTTT. Amino acid sequence: CASSSSLSGPNTGELFF.